This entry lists 4 T cell receptor beta chains sequenced from one sample in a study of cytomegalovirus exposure and HLA in healthy donors. A multiplex PCR was run with 60 Vbeta primers and 13 Jbeta primers. Assay used: immunoSEQ multiplex PCR; TCRdb lists only in-frame clones, some missing. This table holds 95,000 to 150,000 clones. Input material: PBMCs. The origin of the receptors is a young man in good health and CMV-seronegative.

The rearrangement uses TRBV7-2 and TRBJ2-1; 11 bases map to TRBD2. V trimming: 5 bases; J trimming: 8 bases; junction bases outside the gene matches: 5. Germline V gene sequence: CDR1 SGHTA, CDR2 FQGNSA. The CDR3 length is 14 residues. CDR3 in DNA: TGTGCCAGCAGCCCCTCACTAGCGGGAGATGAGCAGTTCTTC. Amino acids: CASSPSLAGDEQFF.

This chain joins TRBV4-2 and TRBJ1-4; 8 bases fit TRBD1. V dropped 5 bases and J dropped 4; count of bases not matched to a gene: 6. The CDR3 has 15 amino acids. Germline lookup yields CDR1 LGHNA and CDR2 YNFKEQ. CDR3 in amino acids: CASSVRQGHNEKLFF. The CDR3 DNA reads as TGTGCCAGCAGCGTGCGACAGGGGCATAATGAAAAACTGTTTTTT.

The chain links TRBV5-6 to TRBJ2-2, with D maybe TRBD2 (5 bases). The CDR3 has 15 residues. CDR1 and CDR2 from the germline V gene are SGHDT and YYEEEE. Trimming took off 4 bases at V and 1 base at J, with 11 bases between the two ends. The CDR3 sequence: CASSPGLRNTGELFF. The DNA of the CDR3 is TGTGCCAGCAGCCCCGGACTGAGGAACACCGGGGAGCTGTTTTTT.

The rearrangement uses TRBV27 and TRBJ1-4, with 12 bases matching TRBD1. V lost 6 bases, J lost 1 base, and 6 bases stayed unmatched. The CDR3 contains 17 residues. The germline gives CDR1 MNHEY, CDR2 SMNVEV (reference sequence). This chain's CDR3 is CASRGQGAGRTNEKLFF. CDR3 coding DNA: TGTGCCAGCAGGGGACAGGGGGCGGGTAGAACTAATGAAAAACTGTTTTTT.